The clone carrying this T cell receptor (beta chain) was counted only a few times. Germline V CDR1 and CDR2: SQVTM, ANQGSEA. The germline V and J ends were trimmed by 6 bases and 2 bases, with 8 bases remaining between them. The CDR3 is made up of 13 amino acids. The data were taken from a study of blood T cells in healthy people across ages. Study at large: About one barcoded TCR beta cDNA was captured per two T cells.

PCR was performed a second time for 7 to 11 cycles using a sample-barcoded 5' primer and a J-beta primer mix. TCRdb processed the 5' RACE reads anew with MiXCR; each CDR3 protein has one entry. The repertoire holds about 570,000 distinct CDR3 sequences, with about 29% as singletons. This sample also belongs to another study, concerning T cells of mothers and their children. This second study notes: In this cohort, donors were three healthy Caucasian mothers plus their six children. Reads recorded for TCR beta CDR3 numbered over 10 million per mother and roughly 3 million per child.

The sequenced material came from blood. The V call is TRBV29-1, the J call TRBJ2-6; the D is unclear. This receptor was taken from a boy aged 2 to 10 in good health. The DNA for the CDR3 is TGCAGCGTGGCAGAGACTGGGGCCAACGTCCTGACTTTC. Residues: CSVAETGANVLTF. Full variable domain (remainder filled in from reference TRBV29-1 and TRBJ2-6): SAVISQKPSRDICQRGTSLTIQCQVDSQVTMMFWYRQQPGQSLTLIATANQGSEATYESGFVIDKFPISRPNLTFSTLTVSNMSPEDSSIYLCSVAETGANVLTFGAGSRLTVL.